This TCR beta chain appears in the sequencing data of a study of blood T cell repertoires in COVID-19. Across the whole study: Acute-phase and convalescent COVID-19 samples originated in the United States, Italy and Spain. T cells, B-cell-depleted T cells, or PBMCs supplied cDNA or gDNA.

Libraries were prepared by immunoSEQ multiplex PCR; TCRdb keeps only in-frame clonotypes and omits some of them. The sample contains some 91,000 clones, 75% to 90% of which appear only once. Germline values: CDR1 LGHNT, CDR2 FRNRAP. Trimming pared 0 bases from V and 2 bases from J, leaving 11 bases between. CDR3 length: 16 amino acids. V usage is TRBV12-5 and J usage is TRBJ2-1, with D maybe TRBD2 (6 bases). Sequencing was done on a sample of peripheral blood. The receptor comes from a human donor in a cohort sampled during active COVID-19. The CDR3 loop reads CASGLVLSGAYNEQFF. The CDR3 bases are TGTGCTAGTGGTTTGGTACTTAGCGGCGCCTACAATGAGCAGTTCTTC.